Below are 29 T cell receptor beta chains sequenced from a single sample in a study of blood T cell repertoires in COVID-19. Sequencing was performed with immunoSEQ multiplex PCR; in TCRdb, only in-frame clones are kept and a portion is missing. The sample carries approximately 110,000 clones, around 89% recorded once. What was sequenced was peripheral blood. The receptors here all came from a woman aged 50 to 60 with acute or convalescent COVID-19.

This rearrangement joins TRBV30 to TRBJ1-2; TRBD1 agrees at 8 bases. Germline V gene sequence: CDR1 GTSNPN, CDR2 SVGIG (reference sequence). V lost 6 bases to trimming and J lost 5 bases; unmatched junction nucleotides: 8. This CDR3 has 13 residues. CDR3 DNA: TGTGCCTGCCCGGGACAGGCGGGTTATGGCTACACCTTC. Amino acid sequence: CACPGQAGYGYTF.

V gene TRBV12-3 or TRBV12-4 combines with J gene TRBJ1-5, with D possibly matching TRBD1 (6 bases). The V and J ends lost 5 bases and 3 bases respectively, with 8 bases between them. The CDR3 has 13 residues. CDR3 loop: CASSQGLNQPQHF. The DNA for the CDR3 is TGTGCCAGCAGTCAGGGGCTCAATCAGCCCCAGCATTTT.

This clone was seen a handful of times. V and J are TRBV28 and TRBJ2-7; 9 nucleotides match TRBD2. The CDR3 loop spans 14 amino acids. The germline V gene has CDR1 MDHEN and CDR2 SYDVKM. Trimming took 5 bases from V and 2 from J; bases not matched to a gene: 4. CDR3 residues: CASSRLADAYEQYF. The DNA for the CDR3 is TGTGCCAGCAGTCGACTAGCGGACGCCTACGAGCAGTACTTC. Supplemented by reference TRBV28 and TRBJ2-7, the full variable domain reads DVKVTQSSRYLVKRTGEKVFLECVQDMDHENMFWYRQDPGLGLRLIYFSYDVKMKEKGDIPEGYSVSREKKERFSLILESASTNQTSMYLCASSRLADAYEQYFGPGTRLTVT.

The chain carries TRBV7-8 and TRBJ1-4; 7 bases are a match to TRBD1. This CDR3 region has 16 residues. Per the germline V gene, CDR1 is SGHVS and CDR2 is FQNEAQ. The V segment lost 7 bases and the J segment 3 bases; nucleotides outside the gene matches: 11. CDR3 region: CASMRNRGRANEKLFF. The CDR3 bases are TGTGCCAGCATGCGAAACAGGGGAAGAGCTAATGAAAAACTGTTTTTT.

The V and J genes are TRBV18 and TRBJ1-2; possible D gene TRBD1, 5 bases. V was trimmed by 3 bases and J by 6 bases, leaving 14 bases between them. CDR1 is KGHSH and CDR2 is LQKENI in the germline V gene. CDR3 length equals 14 residues. The CDR3 sequence is CASSPLTGFDGYTF. CDR3 nucleotide sequence: TGTGCCAGCTCACCTTTAACAGGATTTGATGGCTACACCTTC.

The V gene is TRBV5-1, the J gene TRBJ2-3; TRBD1 is a possible D gene (5 bases). The ends were cut back, 4 bases at V and 1 base at J, with 13 bases in the middle. Germline CDR1 reads SGHRS; CDR2 reads YFSETQ. The CDR3 consists of 15 residues. The DNA of the CDR3 is TGCGCCAGCAGCGGCCAGGGTGAGCGCACAGATACGCAGTATTTT. As protein: CASSGQGERTDTQYF.

The chain couples TRBV19 to TRBJ2-3; D may be TRBD2 (6 bases). Deletions cut 3 bases from V and 3 bases from J, with 7 bases between. This CDR3 has 13 residues. CDR1 is LNHDA, CDR2 SQIVND, per germline (reference sequence). CDR3 residues: CASSMAGTDTQYF. CDR3 nucleotides: TGTGCCAGTAGTATGGCGGGAACAGATACGCAGTATTTT.

The chain is built from TRBV6-5 and TRBJ1-2; tentatively, D is TRBD1 (5 bases). The germline V gene has CDR1 MNHEY and CDR2 SVGAGI. This CDR3 comprises 15 residues. Trimming took 0 bases from V and 4 from J, leaving 12 bases between them. The CDR3 reads CASSYSNRGLYGYTF. The CDR3, as DNA: TGTGCCAGCAGTTACTCGAATAGGGGCCTCTATGGCTACACCTTC.

The chain links TRBV9 to TRBJ2-2; TRBD2 matches 7 bases. Germline V gives CDR1 SGDLS, CDR2 YYNGEE. The CDR3 sequence is 15 residues long. J gave up 0 bases and V 4 bases, and 3 bases lay outside the gene matches. DNA of the CDR3: TGTGCCAGCAGCTTAAGCGGGACGAACACCGGGGAGCTGTTTTTT. Its translation is CASSLSGTNTGELFF.

The V call is TRBV6-6, the J call TRBJ2-3; 10 nucleotides line up with TRBD2. Germline CDR1 and CDR2: MNHNY and SVGAGI (reference sequence). With V trimmed by 6 bases and J by 5 bases, 8 bases remained unmatched. The CDR3 spans 15 residues. The CDR3 spells CASSPSSGRRDTQYF. The CDR3 region has the DNA TGTGCCAGCAGCCCATCTAGCGGGAGACGAGATACGCAGTATTTT.

The J gene is TRBJ1-2, the V gene TRBV6-6; D not resolved. Germline CDR1 reads MNHNY; CDR2 reads SVGAGI (reference sequence). The CDR3 runs 12 residues. The germline V and J ends were trimmed by 8 bases and 1 base, with 8 bases remaining between them. The CDR3 DNA follows: TGTGCCAGCTTGTCAGATAACTATGGCTACACCTTC. Translating gives CASLSDNYGYTF.

The chain has TRBV24-1 and TRBJ2-4, with TRBD1 as a possible D gene (5 bases). Germline V lookup: CDR1 KGHDR, CDR2 SFDVKD. The ends were cut back, 3 bases at V and 9 bases at J, with 8 bases in the middle. The CDR3 has 12 residues. The CDR3 sequence is CATSDIDSIQYF. CDR3 sequence (DNA): TGTGCCACCAGTGATATTGACAGCATTCAGTACTTC.

V and J are TRBV6-5 and TRBJ2-7, with D possibly being TRBD1 (6 bases). The CDR3 totals 13 residues. The V end lost 6 bases, the J end lost 6 bases, and 15 bases lay between the germline ends. Germline V lookup: CDR1 MNHEY, CDR2 SVGAGI. The CDR3 reads CASRETGYSEQYF. The CDR3 DNA is TGTGCCAGCAGGGAGACAGGTTATAGCGAGCAGTACTTC.

The chain couples TRBV6-5 to TRBJ1-3; TRBD1 might be the D (6 bases). The CDR3 extends over 12 amino acids. Trimming cost V 5 bases and J 9 bases, with 11 bases left between them. Per the germline V gene, CDR1 is MNHEY and CDR2 is SVGAGI. CDR3 loop: CASSPGGATIYF. CDR3 DNA: TGTGCCAGCAGTCCGGGGGGGGCCACCATATATTTT.

The rearrangement links TRBV29-1 to TRBJ1-1; 9 positions agree with TRBD1. The CDR3 loop spans 15 amino acids. V shed 5 bases, J shed 4 bases, and the junction held 11 bases outside the gene matches. From germline, CDR1 is SQVTM and CDR2 ANQGSEA. CDR3 bases: TGCAGCGTTTTGCCCAGGACAGGGGAGACCACTGAAGCTTTCTTT. It is translated as CSVLPRTGETTEAFF.

This clone occurred a few times. The chain employs TRBV3-1 (or the pseudogene TRBV3-2) and TRBJ2-7, with TRBD2 as a possible D gene (5 bases). Germline lookup yields CDR1 LGHDT and CDR2 YNNKEL (reference sequence). The V end was cut by 0 bases, the J end by 8 bases, with 14 bases between. This CDR3 region has 14 residues. The CDR3 loop reads CASSQDLEGVKQYF. DNA of the CDR3: TGTGCCAGCAGCCAAGATCTAGAGGGAGTAAAGCAGTACTTC.

V gene TRBV2 combines with J gene TRBJ2-5, with D tentatively TRBD1 (6 bases). V lost 8 bases, J lost 4 bases, and 14 bases lay in between. The CDR3 runs to 13 residues. Germline CDR1 reads SNHLY; CDR2 reads FYNNEI. As DNA, the CDR3 is TGTGCCAGCCTGGGGCAGGGGCGAGAGACCCAGTACTTC. Amino acid sequence: CASLGQGRETQYF.

The rearrangement links TRBV7-8 to TRBJ2-7, with TRBD2 as a possible D gene (7 bases). The length of the CDR3 is 15 residues. Trimming removed 8 bases from V and 0 bases from J, with 17 bases in between. The V gene's germline CDR1 is SGHVS and CDR2 FQNEAQ. CDR3 DNA sequence: TGTGCCAGCGCCATACCGGGGGGCTTCTCCTACGAGCAGTACTTC. This sequence encodes CASAIPGGFSYEQYF.

Points on this clone: The sample holds other DNA sequences that translate to the same CDR3. The V and J genes are TRBV12-3 or TRBV12-4 and TRBJ1-2, with 10 bases identical to TRBD1. V shed 6 bases, J shed 8 bases, and the junction held 6 bases outside the gene matches. The CDR3 totals 13 residues. The CDR3 sequence: CASSPTGGGGYTF. For the CDR3, the DNA is TGTGCCAGCAGCCCGACAGGGGGCGGAGGCTACACCTTC.

The CDR3 loop reads CARRGYRQGLLNSNQPQHF. CDR3 bases: TGTGCCAGAAGGGGGTACCGACAGGGTCTTTTGAATAGCAATCAGCCCCAGCATTTT. This chain connects TRBV5-3 to TRBJ1-5, with TRBD1 identical over 7 bases. TRBV5-3 belongs to the ORF category, with a function that is uncertain. This CDR3 spans 19 amino acids. V lost 5 bases to trimming and J lost 0 bases; unmatched junction nucleotides: 17.

The chain has TRBV14 and TRBJ1-2; D call uncertain. Trimming took 3 bases from V and 1 from J, leaving 18 bases between them. The CDR3 spans 17 residues. Per the germline V gene, CDR1 is SGHDN and CDR2 is FVKESK. In DNA, the CDR3 is TGTGCCAGCAGCCATCAGCTCGGGTCGTTAATTAACTATGGCTACACCTTC. This translates into CASSHQLGSLINYGYTF. Based on the CDR3 plus reference TRBV14 and TRBJ1-2, the full variable domain is EAGVTQFPSHSVIEKGQTVTLRCDPISGHDNLYWYRRVMGKEIKFLLHFVKESKQDESGMPNNRFLAERTGGTYSTLKVQPAELEDSGVYFCASSHQLGSLINYGYTFGSGTRLTVV.

The chain recombines TRBV5-4 with TRBJ2-1; TRBD1 aligns across 10 bases. The CDR3 is 15 residues long. Germline CDR1 and CDR2: SGHNT and YYREEE (reference sequence). Trimming took 2 bases from V and 7 from J; bases not matched to a gene: 6. This CDR3 reads CASSLPGQGWNEQFF. Written as DNA, the CDR3 is TGTGCCAGCAGCTTACCGGGACAGGGGTGGAATGAGCAGTTCTTC. Complete variable domain (other parts from reference TRBV5-4 and TRBJ2-1): ETGVTQSPTHLIKTRGQQVTLRCSSQSGHNTVSWYQQALGQGPQFIFQYYREEENGRGNFPPRFSGLQFPNYSSELNVNALELDDSALYLCASSLPGQGWNEQFFGPGTRLTVL.

The rearrangement links TRBV5-1 to TRBJ2-7; D unresolved. The germline CDR1 and CDR2 sequences are SGHRS and YFSETQ. The V gene lost 0 bases and the J gene lost 2 bases, with 6 bases spanning the gap. The CDR3 consists of 13 residues. The CDR3 region is CASSLEQPYEQYF. The CDR3 nucleotides read TGCGCCAGCAGCTTGGAACAGCCCTACGAGCAGTACTTC.

V usage is TRBV6-5 and J usage is TRBJ1-2; 7 bases align to TRBD1. The length of the CDR3 is 15 residues. Germline trimming cut 0 bases from V and 4 bases from J; bases unmatched to any gene: 5. Per the germline V gene, CDR1 is MNHEY and CDR2 is SVGAGI. CDR3 DNA sequence: TGTGCCAGCAGTTACTCGGTGCAGGGGGTCTATGGCTACACCTTC. It is translated as CASSYSVQGVYGYTF.

The chain recombines TRBV27 with TRBJ1-5; D is perhaps TRBD1 (5 bases). The CDR3 length is 14 residues. V lost 3 bases and J lost 0, with 6 bases in between. In germline, CDR1 is MNHEY, CDR2 SMNVEV (reference sequence). The CDR3 DNA sequence: TGTGCCAGCAGTTTGGACATTAGCAATCAGCCCCAGCATTTT. Protein product: CASSLDISNQPQHF.

The chain employs TRBV30 and TRBJ2-7; 8 bases agree with TRBD1. The V gene end was trimmed by 0 bases and the J gene end by 7 bases; junction bases not matched to a gene: 8. The germline V gene encodes CDR1 GTSNPN and CDR2 SVGIG (reference sequence). The length of the CDR3 is 14 residues. DNA of the CDR3: TGTGCCTGGAGTGTAGGCCAGGGGGCACAGGAGCAGTACTTC. It is translated as CAWSVGQGAQEQYF.

This clone appeared a single time. This chain connects TRBV30 to TRBJ2-2; D may be TRBD2 (6 bases). The CDR3 runs 14 residues. The germline V and J ends were trimmed by 4 bases and 2 bases, with 11 bases remaining between them. CDR1 and CDR2 from the germline V gene are GTSNPN and SVGIG (reference sequence). The CDR3 region is CAWNPGVNTGELFF. The CDR3 nucleotides read TGTGCCTGGAATCCGGGGGTCAACACCGGGGAGCTGTTTTTT.

J is TRBJ2-5 and V is TRBV15; possible D gene TRBD2, 7 bases. The CDR3 sequence is 15 residues long. V lost 5 bases, J lost 5 bases, and 18 bases lay in between. Germline CDR1 LNHNV, CDR2 YYDKDF (reference sequence). CDR3 region: CATSPSGGRVETQYF. CDR3 sequence (DNA): TGTGCCACCAGCCCATCGGGGGGCAGGGTGGAGACCCAGTACTTC.

The chain is built from TRBV4-3 and TRBJ2-7; TRBD1 aligns across 8 bases. The germline CDR1 and CDR2 sequences are LGHNA and YSLEER. The CDR3 has 15 residues. Trimming took 4 bases from V and 3 from J; bases not matched to a gene: 8. The CDR3 protein is CASSLGTGQVYEQYF. The DNA for the CDR3 is TGCGCCAGCAGCCTCGGTACGGGACAGGTCTACGAGCAGTACTTC.